Below, one T cell receptor beta chain is given with its context. Antigen specificity is unknown. This record belongs to a study of T cells expressing NK-cell markers. Study background: Underlying the TCR beta repertoires were sorted CD3+CD56+NKG2C+, CD3+CD56+NKG2C- and CD3+CD56-NKG2C+ T cells.

General observations from the study: Leadership of the CD3+CD56-NKG2C+ fraction also belonged to these clonotypes in a handful of donors.

cDNA encoding TCR beta was synthesized via 5'RACE template switching incorporating UMIs. Following a re-call of the 5' RACE reads, TCRdb has one entry per CDR3 protein and lacks DNA. This sample's clone table lists about 460,000 distinct CDR3 sequences. The CDR3 runs to 15 residues. Germline V gene lookup returns CDR1 SEHNR and CDR2 FQNEAQ (reference sequence). This clonotype was sampled from a woman aged 45-60 years in good health. The rearrangement uses TRBV7-9 and TRBJ2-7; TCRdb indicates TRBD1, and absent DNA this call remains unverified. The sequenced sample was blood T cells: a sorted CD56 or NKG2C T cell subset, CD4+ or CD8+ T cells, or bulk PBMC T cells (not recorded which). This chain's CDR3 is CASSFPLTGDYEQYF. Combining the CDR3 with reference TRBV7-9 and TRBJ2-7 gives the whole variable domain DTGVSQNPRHKITKRGQNVTFRCDPISEHNRLYWYRQTLGQGPEFLTYFQNEAQLEKSRLLSDRFSAERPKGSFSTLEIQRTEQGDSAMYLCASSFPLTGDYEQYFGPGTRLTVT.